This T cell receptor beta chain was found in a study of tumor and adjacent non-tumor tissue in lung cancer. RNA was extracted from bulk tissue without any cell sorting. More than 3 cm separated this lung sample from the edge of the tumor. TCRbeta libraries were built with three rounds of nested PCR, modified from ARM-PCR. One entry per CDR3 protein, called by TCRdb with MiXCR from the multiplex PCR reads. The sample records 60,000 to 100,000 distinct CDR3 sequences, less than 85% being singletons. With respect to this clonotype: This sequence may be a read error, since a much larger clone differs from it by one base. The final CDR3 position lacks the conserved phenylalanine or tryptophan, pointing to a likely read error.

Germline CDR1 is PRHDT and CDR2 is FYEKMQ (reference sequence). The CDR3 consists of 16 residues. The germline V and J ends were trimmed by 3 bases and 2 bases, with 15 bases remaining between them. The chain carries TRBV13 and TRBJ2-3; D possibly corresponds to TRBD2 (5 bases). Sequenced sample: distant non-tumor lung tissue. This receptor was identified in an older man with non-small cell lung cancer. The CDR3 coding sequence is TGTGCCAGCAGCTTGTTGGAGGCCAAGCACACAGATACGCAGTATTCT. It is translated as CASSLLEAKHTDTQYS.